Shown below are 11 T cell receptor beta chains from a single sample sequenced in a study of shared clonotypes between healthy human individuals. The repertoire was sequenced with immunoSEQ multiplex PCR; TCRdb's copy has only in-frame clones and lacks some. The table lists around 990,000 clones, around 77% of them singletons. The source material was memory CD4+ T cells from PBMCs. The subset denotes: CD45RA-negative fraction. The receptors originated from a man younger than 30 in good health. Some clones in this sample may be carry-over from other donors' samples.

The CDR3: CASSSRTGRENTIYF. In DNA form, the CDR3 reads TGTGCCAGCAGCTCCAGGACAGGGAGGGAAAACACCATATATTTT. This chain uses TRBV7-2 with TRBJ1-3; 8 bases fit TRBD1. CDR3 length equals 15 residues. In germline, CDR1 is SGHTA, CDR2 FQGNSA. Trimming cost V 4 bases and J 6 bases; bases outside gene matches: 8.

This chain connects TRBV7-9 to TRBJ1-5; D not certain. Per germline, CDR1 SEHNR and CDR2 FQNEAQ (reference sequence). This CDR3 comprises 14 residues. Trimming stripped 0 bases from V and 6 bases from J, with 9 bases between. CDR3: CASSLAGGSQPQHF. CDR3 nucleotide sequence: TGTGCCAGCAGCTTAGCTGGAGGGAGTCAGCCCCAGCATTTT.

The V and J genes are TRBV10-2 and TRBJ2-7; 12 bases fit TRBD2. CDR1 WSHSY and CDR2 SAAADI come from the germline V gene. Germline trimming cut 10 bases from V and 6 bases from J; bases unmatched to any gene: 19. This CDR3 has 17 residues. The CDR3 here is CATRPPGTSGSRAEQYF. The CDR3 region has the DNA TGCGCCACCAGGCCTCCCGGGACTAGCGGGTCCAGGGCCGAGCAGTACTTC.

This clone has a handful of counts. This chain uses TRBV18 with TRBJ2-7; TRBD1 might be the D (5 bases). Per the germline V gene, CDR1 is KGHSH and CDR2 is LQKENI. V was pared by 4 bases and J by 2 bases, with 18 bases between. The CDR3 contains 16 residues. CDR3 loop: CASSLNSRQGTYEQYF. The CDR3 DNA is TGTGCCAGCTCACTAAACAGCCGCCAGGGTACCTACGAGCAGTACTTC.

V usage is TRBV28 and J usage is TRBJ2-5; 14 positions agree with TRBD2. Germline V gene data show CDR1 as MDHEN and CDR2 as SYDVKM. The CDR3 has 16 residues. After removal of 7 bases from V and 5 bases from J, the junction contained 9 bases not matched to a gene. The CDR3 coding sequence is TGTGCCAGCAAAGAGACTAGCGGGAGGGATATCGAGACCCAGTACTTC. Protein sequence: CASKETSGRDIETQYF.

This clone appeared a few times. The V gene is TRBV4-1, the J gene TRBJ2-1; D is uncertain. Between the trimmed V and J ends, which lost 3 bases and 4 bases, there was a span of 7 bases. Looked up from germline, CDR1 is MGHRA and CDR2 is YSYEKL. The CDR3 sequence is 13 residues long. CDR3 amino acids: CASSQANYNEQFF. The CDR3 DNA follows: TGCGCCAGCAGCCAGGCTAATTACAATGAGCAGTTCTTC.

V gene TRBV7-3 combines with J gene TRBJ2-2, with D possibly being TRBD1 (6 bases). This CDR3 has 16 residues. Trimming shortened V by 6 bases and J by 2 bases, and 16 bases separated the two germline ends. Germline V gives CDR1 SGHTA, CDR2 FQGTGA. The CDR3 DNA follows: TGTGCCAGCAGGCACGCCGGGACATCCAACACCGGGGAGCTGTTTTTT. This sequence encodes CASRHAGTSNTGELFF.

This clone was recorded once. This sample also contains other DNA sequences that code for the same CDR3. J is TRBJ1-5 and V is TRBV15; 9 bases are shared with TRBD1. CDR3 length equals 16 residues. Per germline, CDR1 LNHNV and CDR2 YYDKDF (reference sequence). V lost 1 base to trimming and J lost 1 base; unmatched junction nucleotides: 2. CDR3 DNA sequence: TGTGCCACCAGCAGAGGGGGACAGGGAAGCAATCAGCCCCAGCATTTT. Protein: CATSRGGQGSNQPQHF.

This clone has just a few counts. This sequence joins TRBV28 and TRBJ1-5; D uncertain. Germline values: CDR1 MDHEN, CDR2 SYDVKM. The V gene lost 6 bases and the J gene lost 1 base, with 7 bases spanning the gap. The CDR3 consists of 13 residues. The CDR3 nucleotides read TGTGCCAGCAGAATTTGGAGCAATCAGCCCCAGCATTTT. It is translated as CASRIWSNQPQHF. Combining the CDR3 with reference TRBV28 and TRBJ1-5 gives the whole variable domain DVKVTQSSRYLVKRTGEKVFLECVQDMDHENMFWYRQDPGLGLRLIYFSYDVKMKEKGDIPEGYSVSREKKERFSLILESASTNQTSMYLCASRIWSNQPQHFGDGTRLSIL.

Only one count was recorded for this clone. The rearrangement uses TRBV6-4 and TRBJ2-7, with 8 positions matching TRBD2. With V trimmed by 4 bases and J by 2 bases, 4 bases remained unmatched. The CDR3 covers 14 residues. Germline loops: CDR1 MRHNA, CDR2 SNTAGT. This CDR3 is CASSVTSGPYEQYF. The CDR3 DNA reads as TGTGCCAGCAGTGTAACTAGCGGACCCTACGAGCAGTACTTC.

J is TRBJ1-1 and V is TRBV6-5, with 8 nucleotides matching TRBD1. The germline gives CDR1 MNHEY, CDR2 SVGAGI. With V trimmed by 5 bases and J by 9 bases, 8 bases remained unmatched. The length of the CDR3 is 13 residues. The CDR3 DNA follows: TGTGCCAGCAGTGCCCGGACAGGGTACAAAGCTTTCTTT. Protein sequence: CASSARTGYKAFF.